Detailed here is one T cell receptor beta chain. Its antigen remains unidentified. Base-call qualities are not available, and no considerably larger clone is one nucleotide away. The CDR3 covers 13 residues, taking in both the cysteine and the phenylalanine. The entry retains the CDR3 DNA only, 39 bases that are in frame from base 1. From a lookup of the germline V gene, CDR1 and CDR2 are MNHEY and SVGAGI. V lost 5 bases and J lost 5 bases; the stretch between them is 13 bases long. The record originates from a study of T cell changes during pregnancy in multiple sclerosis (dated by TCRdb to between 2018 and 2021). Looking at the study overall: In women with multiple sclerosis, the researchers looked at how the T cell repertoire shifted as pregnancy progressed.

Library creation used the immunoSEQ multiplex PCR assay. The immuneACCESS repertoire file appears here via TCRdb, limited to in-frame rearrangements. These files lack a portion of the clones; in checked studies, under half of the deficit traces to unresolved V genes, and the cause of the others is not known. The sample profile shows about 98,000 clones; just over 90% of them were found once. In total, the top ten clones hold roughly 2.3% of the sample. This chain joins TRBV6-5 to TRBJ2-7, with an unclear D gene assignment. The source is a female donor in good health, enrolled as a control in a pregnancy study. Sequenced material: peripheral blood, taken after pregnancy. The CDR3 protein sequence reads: CASSPDIQNEQYF. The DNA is TGTGCCAGCAGTCCTGATATACAGAACGAGCAGTACTTC.